These 18 T cell receptor beta chains came from one sample sequenced in a study of OX40 agonist ivuxolimab in advanced cancers. TCRdb's copy holds only in-frame clones and misses some; the assay was immunoSEQ multiplex PCR. The sample shows 45,000 or so clones, approximately 86% of them seen only once. This material consisted of CD4+ or CD8+ T cells sorted from blood, taken in a trial of the OX40 agonist ivuxolimab. These receptors were obtained from an adult with an advanced solid tumor such as melanoma, head and neck, liver or kidney cancer.

This clone was seen only once. V usage is TRBV6-4 and J usage is TRBJ2-2; 8 bases align to TRBD1. The germline V gene encodes CDR1 MRHNA and CDR2 SNTAGT. With 5 bases clipped from V and 4 bases from J, the junction kept 6 bases outside the gene matches. The CDR3 consists of 15 residues. The CDR3: CASSSRTGSTGELFF. CDR3 nucleotide sequence: TGTGCCAGCAGTTCTCGGACAGGGAGCACCGGGGAGCTGTTTTTT.

This clone was observed a single time. The chain joins TRBV7-6 to TRBJ2-1; possibly TRBD1 or TRBD2 for D (5 bases each). The CDR3 contains 14 residues. CDR1 is SGHVS, CDR2 FNYEAQ, per germline. Trimming cost V 4 bases and J 8 bases, with 15 bases left between them. The CDR3 sequence: CASSSYLGDDEQFF. The CDR3 DNA follows: TGTGCCAGCAGCTCGTACCTGGGGGATGATGAGCAGTTCTTC.

This rearrangement joins TRBV9 to TRBJ2-3, with 10 bases matching TRBD2. CDR1 and CDR2 from the germline V gene are SGDLS and YYNGEE. The CDR3 loop spans 16 amino acids. V lost 3 bases, J lost 1 base, and 5 bases stayed unmatched. This chain's CDR3 is CASSDLLAGRTDTQYF. The CDR3 region has the DNA TGTGCCAGCAGCGACCTACTAGCGGGGCGCACAGATACGCAGTATTTT.

This clone was detected only a few times. This chain connects TRBV4-1 to TRBJ1-1; TRBD1 matches 7 bases. The length of the CDR3 is 16 residues. The germline CDR1 and CDR2 sequences are MGHRA and YSYEKL. V dropped 2 bases and J dropped 6; count of bases not matched to a gene: 12. This CDR3 reads CASSQYPGGSPPEAFF. Written as DNA, the CDR3 is TGCGCCAGCAGCCAATACCCAGGGGGGAGCCCTCCTGAAGCTTTCTTT.

V usage is TRBV19 and J usage is TRBJ2-1; a possible D gene is TRBD1 (7 bases). Trimming left V 5 bases short and J 8 bases short, with 13 bases between. CDR1 LNHDA and CDR2 SQIVND come from the germline V gene (reference sequence). CDR3 length: 13 amino acids. The CDR3 is CASSVQGEDEQFF. Written as DNA, the CDR3 is TGTGCCAGTAGTGTTCAGGGGGAGGATGAGCAGTTCTTC.

This clone has a handful of counts. The V call is TRBV11-2, the J call TRBJ2-6, with D uncertain. Trimming pared 4 bases from V and 2 bases from J, leaving 12 bases between. Germline V gene sequence: CDR1 SGHAT, CDR2 FQNNGV. The CDR3 contains 16 residues. The CDR3, as DNA: TGTGCCAGCAGCTCAATACGCCCTACTGGGGCCAACGTCCTGACTTTC. Its translation is CASSSIRPTGANVLTF.

The chain carries TRBV9 and TRBJ2-3; D might be TRBD1 or TRBD2, each matching 5 bases. Germline CDR1 reads SGDLS; CDR2 reads YYNGEE. V lost 0 bases and J lost 3, with 14 bases in between. The CDR3 is 16 amino acids. The CDR3 DNA is TGTGCCAGCAGCGTAGAAACCGGGGCCGGGACAGATACGCAGTATTTT. Encoded protein: CASSVETGAGTDTQYF.

In nucleotides, the CDR3 is TGTGCCAGCAGTTTAAGGCGGGAGCCGAGGGGAGAGCAGTACTTC. Translated: CASSLRREPRGEQYF. The rearrangement joins TRBV28 to TRBJ2-7; 7 nucleotides agree with TRBD2. Looked up from germline, CDR1 is MDHEN and CDR2 is SYDVKM. Losses at the gene ends were 2 bases for V and 7 bases for J; bases not matched to a gene: 11. The length of the CDR3 is 15 residues. Based on the CDR3 plus reference TRBV28 and TRBJ2-7, the full variable domain is DVKVTQSSRYLVKRTGEKVFLECVQDMDHENMFWYRQDPGLGLRLIYFSYDVKMKEKGDIPEGYSVSREKKERFSLILESASTNQTSMYLCASSLRREPRGEQYFGPGTRLTVT.

V usage is TRBV4-3 and J usage is TRBJ2-7; TRBD2 matches 7 bases. This CDR3 region has 15 residues. Germline V gene data show CDR1 as LGHNA and CDR2 as YSLEER. V was clipped by 1 base and J by 0 bases; unmatched bases: 3. CDR3 sequence: CASSQGRGSSYEQYF. The CDR3 bases are TGCGCCAGCAGCCAAGGGCGGGGGAGCTCCTACGAGCAGTACTTC.

This chain uses TRBV27 with TRBJ2-7, with 7 bases aligning to TRBD1. This CDR3 region has 13 residues. The V and J ends lost 3 bases and 5 bases, in that order; junction bases with no gene match: 4. Germline CDR1 reads MNHEY; CDR2 reads SMNVEV (reference sequence). The CDR3 nucleotides are TGTGCCAGCAGTTTTTATCAGGGGGACGAGCAGTACTTC. Its protein product is CASSFYQGDEQYF.

V and J are TRBV27 and TRBJ2-7; no definite D call. The germline V gene has CDR1 MNHEY and CDR2 SMNVEV (reference sequence). This CDR3 has 13 amino acids. V lost 2 bases and J 4 bases, leaving 9 bases between the germline ends. The CDR3 DNA follows: TGTGCCAGCAGTTTAGCTTCTCTGTACGAGCAGTACTTC. Translating gives CASSLASLYEQYF.

CDR3 nucleotide sequence: TGTGCCAGCAGCGTGACTAGCGGGGCCTACGAGCAGTACTTC. This gives the protein CASSVTSGAYEQYF. V is TRBV11-2 and J is TRBJ2-7, with 11 bases lining up with TRBD2. From germline, CDR1 is SGHAT and CDR2 FQNNGV. J was trimmed by 2 bases and V by 5 bases; bases with no gene match: 2. The CDR3 totals 14 residues. Full variable domain (missing parts from reference TRBV11-2 and TRBJ2-7): EAGVAQSPRYKIIEKRQSVAFWCNPISGHATLYWYQQILGQGPKLLIQFQNNGVVDDSQLPKDRFSAERLKGVDSTLKIQPAKLEDSAVYLCASSVTSGAYEQYFGPGTRLTVT.

As for this clone: A read error may produce the germline difference seen at one junction end. The chain carries TRBV6-1 and TRBJ1-1; D is unresolved. The CDR3 contains 16 residues. Per the germline V gene, CDR1 is MNHNS and CDR2 is SASEGT. CDR3 sequence reads: CAISESNRAPTTEAFF. CDR3 in DNA: TGTGCCATCAGTGAGTCGAATAGGGCCCCGACCACTGAAGCTTTCTTT.

This clone has more than one count but fewer than ten. The chain recombines TRBV4-3 with TRBJ2-7; D call uncertain. Germline values: CDR1 LGHNA, CDR2 YSLEER. CDR3 length: 16 amino acids. Trimming took 1 base from V and 6 from J, leaving 19 bases between them. The CDR3 region is CASSQVWTAVVGEQYF. CDR3 sequence (DNA): TGCGCCAGCAGCCAAGTCTGGACCGCCGTAGTGGGCGAGCAGTACTTC.

The chain uses TRBV11-2 and TRBJ1-1, with 11 bases lining up with TRBD1. The junction had 5 bases not matched to a gene; V was cut back by 1 base and J by 10 bases. CDR3 length equals 14 residues. Germline V gene data show CDR1 as SGHAT and CDR2 as FQNNGV. CDR3 nucleotide sequence: TGTGCCAGCAGCTTAGTCGGACAGGGGGCGCGAGCTTTCTTT. Translation: CASSLVGQGARAFF.

The chain couples TRBV30 to TRBJ2-7; D unclear. This CDR3 is 12 amino acids long. V shed 0 bases and J shed 2 bases, with 5 bases lying between them. Germline-derived CDR1 and CDR2 are GTSNPN and SVGIG (reference sequence). CDR3 in DNA: TGTGCCTGGAGTGTAGGGCCCTACGAGCAGTACTTC. Translating it yields CAWSVGPYEQYF.

The rearrangement joins TRBV10-2 to TRBJ2-7; possibly TRBD1 for D (6 bases). The V end lost 4 bases, the J end lost 2 bases, and 18 bases lay between the germline ends. CDR3 length equals 16 residues. From germline, CDR1 is WSHSY and CDR2 SAAADI. Here the CDR3 reads CASSGGRGQSTYEQYF. The DNA for the CDR3 is TGCGCCAGCAGTGGAGGCAGGGGACAATCAACCTACGAGCAGTACTTC.

The chain combines TRBV7-9 with TRBJ2-3; 13 bases are a match to TRBD2. Per the germline V gene, CDR1 is SEHNR and CDR2 is FQNEAQ (reference sequence). V trimming: 4 bases; J trimming: 5 bases; junction bases outside the gene matches: 15. The CDR3 is 19 amino acids. The CDR3: CASSSAGGLAGDWVDTQYF. The DNA for the CDR3 is TGTGCCAGCAGCTCCGCCGGCGGACTAGCGGGAGATTGGGTAGATACGCAGTATTTT. Full variable domain (rest looked up from reference TRBV7-9 and TRBJ2-3): DTGVSQNPRHKITKRGQNVTFRCDPISEHNRLYWYRQTLGQGPEFLTYFQNEAQLEKSRLLSDRFSAERPKGSFSTLEIQRTEQGDSAMYLCASSSAGGLAGDWVDTQYFGPGTRLTVL.